The 8 T cell receptor beta chains listed next were all sequenced from one sample in a study of blood T cell repertoires in COVID-19. Profiling relied on immunoSEQ multiplex PCR, and the TCRdb table lists in-frame clones only, not all of them. This sample yields about 59,000 clones, of which about nine tenths are seen a single time; over 7.5% belongs to the top ten. Sequencing was performed on peripheral blood. These receptors came from a human donor in a cohort sampled during active COVID-19.

CDR3 nucleotides: TGTGCCAGCTCACCCGGGACAGGGATCACTGAAGCTTTCTTT. This sequence encodes CASSPGTGITEAFF. This chain uses TRBV18 with TRBJ1-1, with 9 nucleotides matching TRBD1. This CDR3 is built from 14 residues. Germline V gives CDR1 KGHSH, CDR2 LQKENI. The trim removed 3 bases at V and 4 bases at J, leaving 3 bases unmatched.

J is TRBJ2-3 and V is TRBV9; perhaps TRBD2 as D (6 bases). The V gene lost 0 bases and the J gene lost 4 bases, with 15 bases spanning the gap. This CDR3 region has 16 residues. CDR1 and CDR2 (germline): SGDLS, YYNGEE. The CDR3 nucleotides read TGTGCCAGCAGCGTAGTGTCTCTCGGGGGTGCAGATACGCAGTATTTT. It is translated as CASSVVSLGGADTQYF.

In its sample, this clone was seen once. J is TRBJ2-7 and V is TRBV28, with 9 bases identical to TRBD1. The CDR3 runs 17 residues. The germline V gene has CDR1 MDHEN and CDR2 SYDVKM. V was clipped by 6 bases and J by 5 bases; unmatched bases: 17. For the CDR3, the DNA is TGTGCCAGCAGGAGCCCCTTTTTGGGACAGGGAGTCCACGAGCAGTACTTC. Its translation is CASRSPFLGQGVHEQYF.

V and J are TRBV6-2 or TRBV6-3 and TRBJ2-6, with 12 bases fitting TRBD1. V lost 2 bases, J lost 4 bases, and 9 bases stayed unmatched. The CDR3 runs 19 residues. The germline V gene encodes CDR1 MNHEY and CDR2 SVGEGT. The CDR3 loop is CASSYPGTGGLSGANVLTF. CDR3 coding DNA: TGTGCCAGCAGTTACCCGGGGACAGGGGGCCTCTCGGGGGCCAACGTCCTGACTTTC.

The rearrangement joins TRBV5-6 to TRBJ2-5; possible D gene TRBD1, 5 bases. The ends were cut back, 4 bases at V and 5 bases at J, with 27 bases in the middle. Germline CDR1 reads SGHDT; CDR2 reads YYEEEE. The CDR3 runs to 18 residues. The CDR3 here is CASSTLSSRTLRMETQYF. CDR3 in DNA: TGTGCCAGCAGCACGCTATCTTCAAGGACACTAAGAATGGAGACCCAGTACTTC.

The chain has TRBV25-1 and TRBJ1-1, with D possibly being TRBD1 (5 bases). There are 14 residues in the CDR3. Trimming pared 6 bases from V and 0 bases from J, leaving 11 bases between. CDR1 is MGHDK and CDR2 is SYGVNS in the germline V gene. This CDR3 is CASSYRGVNTEAFF. The DNA of the CDR3 is TGTGCCAGCAGCTACCGGGGGGTGAACACTGAAGCTTTCTTT.

This rearrangement joins TRBV6-5 to TRBJ2-1; TRBD1 matches 7 bases. The germline gives CDR1 MNHEY, CDR2 SVGAGI. J lost 1 base, V lost 1 base, and 1 base had no gene match. The CDR3 is 15 residues long. The CDR3 bases are TGTGCCAGCAGTTACTACAGGGGTTCCTACAATGAGCAGTTCTTC. Translated, it gives CASSYYRGSYNEQFF.

CDR3 amino acids: CASSLGGSGNQPQHF. The CDR3 DNA follows: TGTGCCAGCAGCTTAGGCGGGTCGGGCAATCAGCCCCAGCATTTT. The V call is TRBV7-2, the J call TRBJ1-5; D gene uncertain. CDR3 size: 15 residues. The germline V gene has CDR1 SGHTA and CDR2 FQGNSA. With 1 base removed from V and 2 bases from J, the gap between germline ends came to 9 bases. Supplemented by reference TRBV7-2 and TRBJ1-5, the full variable domain reads GAGVSQSPSNKVTEKGKDVELRCDPISGHTALYWYRQSLGQGLEFLIYFQGNSAPDKSGLPSDRFSAERTGGSVSTLTIQRTQQEDSAVYLCASSLGGSGNQPQHFGDGTRLSIL.